These 27 T cell receptor beta chains were all obtained from the same sample, sequenced in a study of blood T cells in healthy people across ages. The second PCR ran 7 to 11 cycles with a sample-barcoded 5' primer and J-beta primers. Each CDR3 protein gets one entry after TCRdb re-called the 5' RACE reads with MiXCR. The data contain about 970,000 distinct CDR3 sequences, approximately 50% of them singletons. Sequencing was performed on blood. The receptors were gathered from a woman in her sixties or seventies in good health.

The rearrangement uses TRBV7-9 and TRBJ2-2; 9 bases map to TRBD2. Germline CDR1 is SEHNR and CDR2 is FQNEAQ (reference sequence). The V and J ends lost 6 bases and 1 base, in that order; junction bases with no gene match: 9. The CDR3 has 17 residues. CDR3 nucleotide sequence: TGTGCCAGCAGTCCTTCGGGACTAGCCCTGAACACCGGGGAGCTGTTTTTT. It specifies CASSPSGLALNTGELFF.

This clonotype has a handful of counts. The rearrangement uses TRBV29-1 and TRBJ2-7, with a possible D match to TRBD2 (5 bases). Trimming cost V 3 bases and J 5 bases, with 11 bases left between them. The CDR3 is 12 residues long. CDR1 SQVTM and CDR2 ANQGSEA come from the germline V gene. The CDR3, as DNA: TGCAGCGTTGAGGACGGGGATGACGAGCAGTACTTC. Its translation: CSVEDGDDEQYF.

This clonotype has only a few counts. The gene calls are TRBV29-1 and TRBJ2-1; 7 bases agree with TRBD2. Per germline, CDR1 SQVTM and CDR2 ANQGSEA. The CDR3 runs 12 residues. Trimming cost V 8 bases and J 7 bases; bases outside gene matches: 8. In DNA form, the CDR3 reads TGCAGCACGGCGGGAGCGGGTAATGAGCAGTTCTTC. Its protein is CSTAGAGNEQFF.

This clonotype occurred many times. The V gene is TRBV4-3, the J gene TRBJ2-5; D call uncertain. The CDR3 runs to 16 residues. CDR1 is LGHNA, CDR2 YSLEER, per germline. V lost 0 bases to trimming and J lost 1 base, with 12 bases between them. The DNA for the CDR3 is TGCGCCAGCAGCCAAGATTGGGCAAGCCCCCAAGAGACCCAGTACTTC. It encodes CASSQDWASPQETQYF.

This chain connects TRBV30 to TRBJ2-3, with D tentatively TRBD1 or TRBD2 (6 bases each). V was clipped by 7 bases and J by 6 bases, with 20 bases between them. The germline CDR1 and CDR2 sequences are GTSNPN and SVGIG (reference sequence). The CDR3 has 14 amino acids. CDR3 DNA: TGTGCCTCGATCACGGAGGGGGGCTACGATACGCAGTATTTT. Its protein is CASITEGGYDTQYF.

This clonotype has just one count. The chain has TRBV12-3 or TRBV12-4 and TRBJ2-2, with D perhaps matching TRBD2 (6 bases). Trimming removed 5 bases at V and 1 base at J, with 20 bases between. The CDR3 has 18 amino acids. The CDR3 region has the DNA TGTGCCAGCAGTCCCCGACTAGGTCGGAGCGAGAACACCGGGGAGCTGTTTTTT. This gives the protein CASSPRLGRSENTGELFF.

The rearrangement joins TRBV6-1 to TRBJ2-5, with 14 nucleotides matching TRBD2. The V and J ends lost 6 bases and 1 base, in that order; junction bases with no gene match: 10. This CDR3 is 18 amino acids long. Germline CDR1 and CDR2: MNHNS and SASEGT. CDR3 sequence reads: CASRLGLAGGVGQETQYF. The CDR3 nucleotides are TGTGCCAGCAGGCTTGGACTAGCGGGAGGAGTCGGCCAAGAGACCCAGTACTTC.

This chain joins TRBV4-3 and TRBJ2-1, with 13 bases aligning to TRBD2. The CDR3 consists of 15 residues. Germline V lookup: CDR1 LGHNA, CDR2 YSLEER. J lost 8 bases, V lost 8 bases, and 9 bases had no gene match. The CDR3 loop is CASGTTSGRAHEQFF. The DNA of the CDR3 is TGCGCCAGCGGAACTACTAGCGGGAGGGCCCATGAGCAGTTCTTC.

The V gene is TRBV28, the J gene TRBJ2-1; TRBD2 matches at 11 bases. This CDR3 is 18 amino acids long. Germline CDR1 and CDR2: MDHEN and SYDVKM. V lost 0 bases to trimming and J lost 5 bases; unmatched junction nucleotides: 9. CDR3 loop: CASSLWPGLAEGNNEQFF. CDR3 nucleotides: TGTGCCAGCAGTTTATGGCCGGGACTAGCGGAAGGAAACAATGAGCAGTTCTTC. Drawing the rest from reference TRBV28 and TRBJ2-1, the complete variable domain is DVKVTQSSRYLVKRTGEKVFLECVQDMDHENMFWYRQDPGLGLRLIYFSYDVKMKEKGDIPEGYSVSREKKERFSLILESASTNQTSMYLCASSLWPGLAEGNNEQFFGPGTRLTVL.

The chain has TRBV5-1 and TRBJ1-6; unclear D gene. CDR3 length: 13 residues. V lost 0 bases and J lost 8, with 6 bases in between. Germline V gives CDR1 SGHRS, CDR2 YFSETQ. This chain's CDR3 is CASSLVVDSPLHF. In DNA, the CDR3 is TGCGCCAGCAGCTTGGTTGTTGATTCACCCCTCCACTTT.

This clonotype was detected only a few times. This chain links TRBV7-2 with TRBJ2-3; D remains unclear. V lost 7 bases, J lost 2 bases, and 7 bases lay in between. CDR3 length: 12 amino acids. CDR1 SGHTA and CDR2 FQGNSA come from the germline V gene. As DNA, the CDR3 is TGTGCCAGCACCAGGATCACAGATACGCAGTATTTT. Protein product: CASTRITDTQYF.

The J gene is TRBJ2-2, the V gene TRBV10-3; D ambiguous. With 4 bases removed from V and 4 bases from J, the gap between germline ends came to 7 bases. The CDR3 has 13 residues. Germline V gene data show CDR1 as ENHRY and CDR2 as SYGVKD. The CDR3 is CAISVRSTGELFF. In DNA form, the CDR3 reads TGTGCCATCAGTGTCAGGAGCACCGGGGAGCTGTTTTTT.

The chain links TRBV6-5 to TRBJ2-5, with 7 bases matching TRBD2. CDR1 is MNHEY and CDR2 is SVGAGI in the germline V gene. This CDR3 has 16 amino acids. V trimming: 6 bases; J trimming: 2 bases; junction bases outside the gene matches: 12. In DNA form, the CDR3 reads TGTGCCAGCAGCCTAACCCCGGGACTACTACAAGAGACCCAGTACTTC. Protein product: CASSLTPGLLQETQYF.

This clonotype has only a few counts. The CDR3 loop reads CASSYSDRANEKLFF. The CDR3, as DNA: TGTGCCAGCAGTTACTCGGACAGGGCTAATGAAAAACTGTTTTTT. The chain has TRBV6-6 and TRBJ1-4, with 8 nucleotides matching TRBD1. V shed 0 bases, J shed 3 bases, and the junction held 0 bases outside the gene matches. The germline gives CDR1 MNHNY, CDR2 SVGAGI (reference sequence). The CDR3 contains 15 residues.

This sequence joins TRBV27 and TRBJ2-6, with 7 positions matching TRBD1. Looked up from germline, CDR1 is MNHEY and CDR2 is SMNVEV (reference sequence). After removal of 3 bases from V and 2 bases from J, the junction contained 16 bases not matched to a gene. CDR3 length: 20 amino acids. CDR3 protein: CASSFRIPTGIRTGANVLTF. CDR3 in DNA: TGTGCCAGCAGTTTTAGGATCCCGACAGGGATACGAACTGGGGCCAACGTCCTGACTTTC.

In this sample, this clonotype turned up a few times. CDR3 residues: CASRLAGGYNEQFF. The CDR3 region has the DNA TGTGCCAGCCGTCTAGCGGGAGGATACAATGAGCAGTTCTTC. The genes are TRBV12-3 or TRBV12-4 and TRBJ2-1; 11 nucleotides align to TRBD2. V lost 8 bases and J lost 4; bases outside the gene matches: 4. The CDR3 is 14 residues long.

This chain joins TRBV12-3 or TRBV12-4 and TRBJ2-5, with 10 bases that match TRBD2. The last part of the DNA fits TRBJ2-7 better; the J call may be wrong. This CDR3 comprises 17 residues. The CDR3 DNA is TGTGCCAGCAGTTTAGCGGTGCGGTTAGCGGGAGGTGGCGAGCAGTACTTC. It is translated as CASSLAVRLAGGGEQYF.

The chain carries TRBV2 and TRBJ1-1; no clear D gene. V was clipped by 7 bases and J by 5 bases, with 23 bases between them. In germline, CDR1 is SNHLY, CDR2 FYNNEI. The CDR3 length is 16 residues. The CDR3 coding sequence is TGTGCCAGCACCCCTCCCTTACGGACTCAGAGGACTGAAGCTTTCTTT. Translated, it gives CASTPPLRTQRTEAFF.

This clonotype has just one count. V is TRBV3-1 and J is TRBJ2-7; TRBD2 might be the D (6 bases). Germline lookup yields CDR1 LGHDT and CDR2 YNNKEL (reference sequence). CDR3 length: 18 amino acids. Trimming took 0 bases from V and 2 from J, leaving 20 bases between them. The CDR3 loop is CASSQDRGGLTGAYEQYF. The CDR3 region has the DNA TGTGCCAGCAGCCAAGATCGTGGAGGACTAACGGGAGCCTACGAGCAGTACTTC.

This sequence joins TRBV28 and TRBJ2-5; 8 bases are a match to TRBD1. The better agreement between TRBJ2-7 and the DNA end casts doubt on the J call. Germline CDR1 MDHEN, CDR2 SYDVKM. CDR3 length: 15 amino acids. CDR3 coding DNA: TGTGCCAGCAGCCACAGACAGGGGTCTGAACCCGAGCAGTACTTC. This codes for CASSHRQGSEPEQYF.

CDR3 nucleotide sequence: TGTGCCACCAGCAGAGTCGGACTAGGGGAAGAGACCCAGTACTTC. Amino acid sequence: CATSRVGLGEETQYF. This chain connects TRBV15 to TRBJ2-5; 7 nucleotides match TRBD2. The CDR3 length is 15 residues. V was clipped by 1 base and J by 3 bases; unmatched bases: 5. The V gene's germline CDR1 is LNHNV and CDR2 YYDKDF (reference sequence).

The rearrangement uses TRBV5-5 and TRBJ2-3, with 8 bases that match TRBD1. V shed 0 bases, J shed 3 bases, and the junction held 18 bases outside the gene matches. There are 20 residues in the CDR3. Germline CDR1 and CDR2: SGHKS and YYEKEE (reference sequence). CDR3 residues: CASSLARTGRTPRGTDTQYF. CDR3 bases: TGTGCCAGCAGCTTGGCCCGGACAGGGAGAACCCCAAGAGGGACAGATACGCAGTATTTT.

This clonotype has only a few counts. This rearrangement joins TRBV5-6 to TRBJ1-2; D is ambiguous. This CDR3 spans 13 amino acids. V shed 3 bases and J shed 3 bases, with 9 bases lying between them. The germline CDR1 and CDR2 sequences are SGHDT and YYEEEE. CDR3 sequence reads: CASSSVFDYGYTF. CDR3 nucleotides: TGTGCCAGCAGCTCGGTGTTTGACTATGGCTACACCTTC. Drawing the rest from reference TRBV5-6 and TRBJ1-2, the complete variable domain is DAGVTQSPTHLIKTRGQQVTLRCSPKSGHDTVSWYQQALGQGPQFIFQYYEEEERQRGNFPDRFSGHQFPNYSSELNVNALLLGDSALYLCASSSVFDYGYTFGSGTRLTVV.

This clonotype was found a few times. The CDR3 spells CASSPRGAAYEQYF. The CDR3 DNA reads as TGTGCCAGCAGCCCCAGGGGGGCGGCCTACGAGCAGTACTTC. The chain is built from TRBV9 and TRBJ2-7, with D possibly matching TRBD1 (7 bases). The ends were cut back, 4 bases at V and 2 bases at J, with 13 bases in the middle. The CDR3 covers 14 residues. Germline V lookup: CDR1 SGDLS, CDR2 YYNGEE.

V is TRBV12-3 or TRBV12-4 and J is TRBJ2-2, with D possibly being TRBD2 (6 bases). The CDR3 runs to 20 residues. The V end was cut by 6 bases, the J end by 0 bases, with 26 bases between. The CDR3 DNA follows: TGTGCCAGCAGGGCAGAACTTAGCGGAAGGGAAGGGGCGAACACCGGGGAGCTGTTTTTT. Translating it yields CASRAELSGREGANTGELFF.

The CDR3 DNA sequence: TGTGCCAGCAGTTCCATCCTAGCGGGAGGGCACAGTGAGCAGTTCTTC. This codes for CASSSILAGGHSEQFF. The genes are TRBV6-5 and TRBJ2-1; TRBD2 aligns across 12 bases. Germline loops: CDR1 MNHEY, CDR2 SVGAGI. With V trimmed by 4 bases and J by 9 bases, 10 bases remained unmatched. The CDR3 spans 16 residues.

This sequence joins TRBV11-2 and TRBJ2-4; TRBD2 is a possible D gene (7 bases). The J call may be mistaken, given a closer DNA end match to TRBJ2-7. This CDR3 has 16 residues. Germline lookup yields CDR1 SGHAT and CDR2 FQNNGV. CDR3 residues: CASSLERGGSGYEQYF. In DNA, the CDR3 is TGTGCCAGCAGCTTAGAGAGGGGGGGATCAGGCTACGAGCAGTACTTC.